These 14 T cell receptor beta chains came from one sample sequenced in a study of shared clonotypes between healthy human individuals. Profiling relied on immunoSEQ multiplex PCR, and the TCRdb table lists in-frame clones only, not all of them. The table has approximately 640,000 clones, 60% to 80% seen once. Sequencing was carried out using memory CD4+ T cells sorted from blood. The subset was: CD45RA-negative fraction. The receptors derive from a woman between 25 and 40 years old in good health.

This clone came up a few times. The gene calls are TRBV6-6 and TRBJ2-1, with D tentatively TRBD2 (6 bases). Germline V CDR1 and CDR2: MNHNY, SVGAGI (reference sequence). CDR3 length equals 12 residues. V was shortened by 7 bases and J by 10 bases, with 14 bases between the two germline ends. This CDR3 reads CASTRNREEQFF. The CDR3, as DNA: TGTGCCAGCACTCGAAACCGGGAGGAGCAGTTCTTC.

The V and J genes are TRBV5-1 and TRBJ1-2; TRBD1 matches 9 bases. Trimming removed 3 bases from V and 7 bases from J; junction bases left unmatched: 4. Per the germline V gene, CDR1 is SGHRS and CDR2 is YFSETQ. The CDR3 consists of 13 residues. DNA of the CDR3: TGCGCCAGCAGCTCACAGGGGGCCCGTGGCTACACCTTC. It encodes CASSSQGARGYTF. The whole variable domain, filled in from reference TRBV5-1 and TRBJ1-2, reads KAGVTQTPRYLIKTRGQQVTLSCSPISGHRSVSWYQQTPGQGLQFLFEYFSETQRNKGNFPGRFSGRQFSNSRSEMNVSTLELGDSALYLCASSSQGARGYTFGSGTRLTVV.

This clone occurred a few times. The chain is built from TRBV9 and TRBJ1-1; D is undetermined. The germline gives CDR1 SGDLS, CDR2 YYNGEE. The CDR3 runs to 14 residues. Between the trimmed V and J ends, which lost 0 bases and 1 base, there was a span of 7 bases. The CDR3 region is CASSVDMGNTEAFF. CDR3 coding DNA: TGTGCCAGCAGCGTAGACATGGGGAACACTGAAGCTTTCTTT.

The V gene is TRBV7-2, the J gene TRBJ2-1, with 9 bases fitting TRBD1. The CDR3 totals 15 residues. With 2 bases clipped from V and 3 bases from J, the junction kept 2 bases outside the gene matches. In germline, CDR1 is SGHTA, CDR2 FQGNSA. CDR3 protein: CASSLTDRGYNEQFF. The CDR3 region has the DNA TGTGCCAGCAGCTTAACGGACAGGGGCTACAATGAGCAGTTCTTC. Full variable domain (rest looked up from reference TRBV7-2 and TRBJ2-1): GAGVSQSPSNKVTEKGKDVELRCDPISGHTALYWYRQSLGQGLEFLIYFQGNSAPDKSGLPSDRFSAERTGGSVSTLTIQRTQQEDSAVYLCASSLTDRGYNEQFFGPGTRLTVL.

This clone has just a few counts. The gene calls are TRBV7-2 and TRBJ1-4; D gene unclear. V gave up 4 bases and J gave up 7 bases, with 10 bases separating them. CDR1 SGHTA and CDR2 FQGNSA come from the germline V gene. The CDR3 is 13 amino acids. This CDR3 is CASSSYLFEKLFF. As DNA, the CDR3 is TGTGCCAGCAGCTCCTATCTCTTTGAAAAACTGTTTTTT.

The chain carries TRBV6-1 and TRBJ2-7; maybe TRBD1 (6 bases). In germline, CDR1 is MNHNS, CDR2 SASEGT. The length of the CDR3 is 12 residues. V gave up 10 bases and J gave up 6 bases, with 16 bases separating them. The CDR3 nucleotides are TGTGCCACGGGGACATCTCCTTCCGAGCAGTACTTC. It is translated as CATGTSPSEQYF.

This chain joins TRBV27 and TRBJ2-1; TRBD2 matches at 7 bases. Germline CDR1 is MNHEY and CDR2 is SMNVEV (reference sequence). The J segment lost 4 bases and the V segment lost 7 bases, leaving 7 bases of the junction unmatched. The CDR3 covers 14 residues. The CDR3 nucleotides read TGTGCCAGCAAGCGGGAAGCGGGTTACAATGAGCAGTTCTTC. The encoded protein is CASKREAGYNEQFF.

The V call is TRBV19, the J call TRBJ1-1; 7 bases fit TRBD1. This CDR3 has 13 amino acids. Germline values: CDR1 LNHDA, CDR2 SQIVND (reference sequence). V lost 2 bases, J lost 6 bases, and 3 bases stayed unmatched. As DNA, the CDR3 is TGTGCCAGTAGTATAAAGGGGGCCTCTGAAGCTTTCTTT. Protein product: CASSIKGASEAFF.

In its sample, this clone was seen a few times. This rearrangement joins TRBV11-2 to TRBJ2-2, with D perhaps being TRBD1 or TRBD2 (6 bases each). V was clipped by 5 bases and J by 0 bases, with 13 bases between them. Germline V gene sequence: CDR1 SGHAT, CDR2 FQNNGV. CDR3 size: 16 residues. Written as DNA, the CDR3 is TGTGCCAGCAGCCGTACAGGGACTTCGAACACCGGGGAGCTGTTTTTT. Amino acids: CASSRTGTSNTGELFF.

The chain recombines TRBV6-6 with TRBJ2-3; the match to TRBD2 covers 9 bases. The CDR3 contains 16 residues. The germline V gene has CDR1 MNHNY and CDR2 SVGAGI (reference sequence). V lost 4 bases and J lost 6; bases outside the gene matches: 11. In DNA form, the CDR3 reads TGTGCCAGCAGTTCCCCCGGGGAGCGGGAGGACGATACGCAGTATTTT. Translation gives CASSSPGEREDDTQYF.

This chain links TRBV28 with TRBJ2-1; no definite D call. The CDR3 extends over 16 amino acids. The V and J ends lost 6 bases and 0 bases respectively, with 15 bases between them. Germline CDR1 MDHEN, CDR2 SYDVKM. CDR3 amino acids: CASSLSEVSSYNEQFF. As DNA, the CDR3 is TGTGCCAGCAGCCTGAGCGAAGTAAGCTCCTACAATGAGCAGTTCTTC. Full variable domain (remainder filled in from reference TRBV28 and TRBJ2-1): DVKVTQSSRYLVKRTGEKVFLECVQDMDHENMFWYRQDPGLGLRLIYFSYDVKMKEKGDIPEGYSVSREKKERFSLILESASTNQTSMYLCASSLSEVSSYNEQFFGPGTRLTVL.

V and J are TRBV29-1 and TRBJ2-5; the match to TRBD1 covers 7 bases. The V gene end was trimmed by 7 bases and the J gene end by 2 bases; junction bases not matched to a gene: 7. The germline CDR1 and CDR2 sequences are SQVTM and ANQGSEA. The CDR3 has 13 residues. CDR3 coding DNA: TGCAGCGATGACAGGACAGGTCAAGAGACCCAGTACTTC. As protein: CSDDRTGQETQYF.

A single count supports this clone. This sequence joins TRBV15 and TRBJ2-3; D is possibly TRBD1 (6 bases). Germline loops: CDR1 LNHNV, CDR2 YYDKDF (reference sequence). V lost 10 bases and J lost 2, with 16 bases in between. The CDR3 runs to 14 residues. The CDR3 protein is CAIRRGQTTDTQYF. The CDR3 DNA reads TGTGCCATCAGGAGAGGACAGACCACAGATACGCAGTATTTT.

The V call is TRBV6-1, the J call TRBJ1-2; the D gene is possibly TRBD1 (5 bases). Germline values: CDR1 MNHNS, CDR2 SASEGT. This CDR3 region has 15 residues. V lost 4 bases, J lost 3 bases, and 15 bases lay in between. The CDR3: CASSAGAAEYYGYTF. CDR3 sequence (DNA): TGTGCCAGCAGTGCCGGGGCCGCCGAATACTATGGCTACACCTTC.